Following are 30 T cell receptor beta chains from one sample sequenced in a study of OX40 agonist ivuxolimab in advanced cancers. Libraries were prepared through the immunoSEQ multiplex PCR assay. TCRdb took this table from immuneACCESS and kept in-frame rearrangements with V and J called. Such tables lack part of the clones; where checked against another copy, unresolved V genes explain under half of the gap, and the rest is unexplained. Recorded for this sample are tens of thousands of clones; 89% of them occurred a single time. Of the sample, around 11% is held by the ten largest clones. The material was CD4+ or CD8+ T cells sorted from blood, obtained in a trial of the OX40 agonist ivuxolimab. These receptors were obtained from an adult with an advanced solid tumor such as melanoma, head and neck, liver or kidney cancer.

This chain links TRBV7-2 with TRBJ2-7; the D call may be TRBD1 or TRBD2 (5 bases each). V lost 1 base to trimming and J lost 1 base, with 11 bases between them. The CDR3 spans 15 residues. Germline V lookup: CDR1 SGHTA, CDR2 FQGNSA. The chain's CDR3 is CASSLERDGSYEQYF. The CDR3 DNA sequence: TGTGCCAGCAGCTTAGAACGGGACGGGTCCTACGAGCAGTACTTC.

This clone was detected only once. The rearrangement uses TRBV6-5 and TRBJ1-1; D gene unclear. Per the germline V gene, CDR1 is MNHEY and CDR2 is SVGAGI. This CDR3 region has 8 residues. Trimming took off 11 bases at V and 5 bases at J, with 3 bases between the two ends. CDR3 DNA sequence: TGTGCCCTGACTGAAGCTTTCTTT. Translation gives CALTEAFF.

This CDR3 is CASSYTGGKAGELFF. DNA for the CDR3: TGTGCCAGCAGTTATACAGGGGGCAAAGCCGGGGAGCTGTTTTTT. The chain joins TRBV6-5 to TRBJ2-2, with 9 bases fitting TRBD1. Unmatched junction bases numbered 5, after V lost 3 bases and J lost 6 bases. The CDR3 length is 15 residues. Germline values: CDR1 MNHEY, CDR2 SVGAGI.

V is TRBV9 and J is TRBJ2-7, with 14 bases identical to TRBD2. CDR3 length equals 18 residues. CDR1 and CDR2 from the germline V gene are SGDLS and YYNGEE. The junction had 17 bases not matched to a gene; V was cut back by 3 bases and J by 9 bases. The CDR3 protein is CASSEGGSGLAGAGGQYF. The CDR3 DNA follows: TGTGCCAGCAGCGAGGGGGGATCGGGACTAGCGGGAGCCGGAGGGCAGTACTTC.

The chain joins TRBV19 to TRBJ2-3; D gene unclear. The CDR3 loop spans 15 amino acids. V was trimmed by 3 bases and J by 2 bases, leaving 12 bases between them. CDR1 and CDR2 (germline): LNHDA, SQIVND (reference sequence). CDR3 DNA: TGTGCCAGTAGTATGGCCATAAGGATCACAGATACGCAGTATTTT. This sequence encodes CASSMAIRITDTQYF. The entire variable domain, with the rest obtained from reference TRBV19 and TRBJ2-3, is as follows: DGGITQSPKYLFRKEGQNVTLSCEQNLNHDAMYWYRQDPGQGLRLIYYSQIVNDFQKGDIAEGYSVSREKKESFPLTVTSAQKNPTAFYLCASSMAIRITDTQYFGPGTRLTVL.

The gene calls are TRBV14 and TRBJ1-1, with TRBD1 identical over 10 bases. Per the germline V gene, CDR1 is SGHDN and CDR2 is FVKESK. V shed 4 bases and J 6 bases; nucleotides not matched to a gene: 8. The CDR3 length is 15 residues. This CDR3 is CASSRQGALSAEAFF. DNA of the CDR3: TGTGCCAGCAGCCGACAGGGGGCTTTGAGCGCTGAAGCTTTCTTT.

The chain employs TRBV6-5 and TRBJ2-7; D might be TRBD1 (5 bases). The CDR3 sequence is 14 residues long. The V end was cut by 6 bases, the J end by 2 bases, with 14 bases between. Per germline, CDR1 MNHEY and CDR2 SVGAGI. The CDR3 region is CASRRSQGPYEQYF. The DNA for the CDR3 is TGTGCCAGCAGGCGAAGCCAGGGCCCCTACGAGCAGTACTTC.

The rearrangement uses TRBV7-6 and TRBJ1-2; 7 nucleotides agree with TRBD1. The CDR3 extends over 13 amino acids. Germline CDR1 and CDR2: SGHVS and FNYEAQ. V lost 5 bases and J lost 2; bases outside the gene matches: 2. This chain's CDR3 is CASSHRGNYGYTF. The CDR3 DNA is TGTGCCAGCAGCCACAGGGGAAACTATGGCTACACCTTC.

The CDR3 spells CASSFLRLVPTYNEQFF. The CDR3 DNA reads as TGTGCCAGCAGCTTTCTCAGACTAGTACCCACCTACAATGAGCAGTTCTTC. The V call is TRBV11-2, the J call TRBJ2-1, with a weak D call TRBD2 (6 bases). The V gene's germline CDR1 is SGHAT and CDR2 FQNNGV. The V and J ends lost 3 bases and 2 bases respectively, with 17 bases between them. This CDR3 is 17 amino acids long.

This sequence joins TRBV6-5 and TRBJ2-7; D is ambiguous. The CDR3 consists of 14 residues. V was cut by 2 bases and J by 0 bases, with 8 bases left in between. Germline assignment: CDR1 MNHEY and CDR2 SVGAGI. CDR3 in DNA: TGTGCCAGCAGTTACGGGCGAAGCTCCTACGAGCAGTACTTC. This sequence encodes CASSYGRSSYEQYF.

This clone was seen once. The genes are TRBV5-1 and TRBJ2-5, with TRBD2 matching over 7 bases. TRBJ2-7 matches the DNA end more closely, so the J call is doubtful. Germline V gene lookup returns CDR1 SGHRS and CDR2 YFSETQ. The CDR3 contains 13 residues. The CDR3 DNA is TGCGCCAGCAGCCAATCGGGGGGCTACGAGCAGTACTTC. Translated: CASSQSGGYEQYF.

The chain combines TRBV6-5 with TRBJ1-1; TRBD1 is a possible D gene (6 bases). The CDR3 is 13 residues long. Germline values: CDR1 MNHEY, CDR2 SVGAGI. V was trimmed by 4 bases and J by 5 bases, leaving 11 bases between them. The CDR3 nucleotides are TGTGCCAGCAGTTGGGGGCTGGAGACTGAAGCTTTCTTT. Residues: CASSWGLETEAFF.

This chain uses TRBV30 with TRBJ2-7; TRBD1 matches at 8 bases. Germline V gene sequence: CDR1 GTSNPN, CDR2 SVGIG (reference sequence). V shed 3 bases, J shed 0 bases, and the junction held 1 base outside the gene matches. The CDR3 loop spans 13 amino acids. The chain's CDR3 is CAWRTGDSYEQYF. CDR3 coding DNA: TGTGCCTGGAGGACAGGGGACTCCTACGAGCAGTACTTC.

This chain joins TRBV14 and TRBJ2-7; D gene unclear. CDR3 length: 12 amino acids. Trimming cost V 4 bases and J 2 bases, with 6 bases left between them. Germline loops: CDR1 SGHDN, CDR2 FVKESK. CDR3 amino acids: CASSLRAYEQYF. For the CDR3, the DNA is TGTGCCAGCAGCCTTAGGGCCTACGAGCAGTACTTC.

The chain is built from TRBV30 and TRBJ1-1; D gene ambiguous. The CDR3 loop spans 12 amino acids. Germline CDR1 reads GTSNPN; CDR2 reads SVGIG (reference sequence). Between the trimmed V and J ends, which lost 4 bases and 6 bases, there was a span of 12 bases. The CDR3 spells CAWNDEAAEAFF. The DNA for the CDR3 is TGTGCCTGGAACGACGAGGCGGCTGAAGCTTTCTTT.

The rearrangement links TRBV27 to TRBJ2-3; 7 bases are shared with TRBD2. This CDR3 comprises 17 residues. Germline values: CDR1 MNHEY, CDR2 SMNVEV (reference sequence). The V gene end was trimmed by 0 bases and the J gene end by 2 bases; junction bases not matched to a gene: 8. CDR3 loop: CASSLSAPAGTTDTQYF. The CDR3 nucleotides read TGTGCCAGCAGTTTATCGGCCCCAGCGGGGACCACAGATACGCAGTATTTT.

This clone was detected a few times. The chain couples TRBV4-2 to TRBJ2-2; TRBD2 agrees at 14 bases. CDR3 length: 16 amino acids. J lost 5 bases, V lost 4 bases, and 3 bases had no gene match. Germline loops: CDR1 LGHNA, CDR2 YNFKEQ. CDR3 region: CASSPGLAGETGELFF. The CDR3 DNA sequence: TGTGCCAGCAGCCCGGGACTAGCGGGAGAAACCGGGGAGCTGTTTTTT.

The J gene is TRBJ2-7, the V gene TRBV19; D remains unclear. CDR3 length: 14 residues. Between the trimmed V and J ends, which lost 1 base and 1 base, there was a span of 8 bases. Germline V CDR1 and CDR2: LNHDA, SQIVND (reference sequence). The CDR3 DNA reads TGTGCCAGTAGTATAGTTGGGAATTCCTACGAGCAGTACTTC. Protein product: CASSIVGNSYEQYF.

The chain couples TRBV19 to TRBJ2-1, with D possibly being TRBD2 (6 bases). V dropped 3 bases and J dropped 0 bases, with 6 bases sitting between them. CDR3 length: 14 residues. Germline assignment: CDR1 LNHDA and CDR2 SQIVND (reference sequence). The CDR3 DNA is TGTGCCAGTAGTATCGGGAGCTCCTACAATGAGCAGTTCTTC. Its protein product is CASSIGSSYNEQFF.

V gene TRBV27 combines with J gene TRBJ2-7; a weak D match, TRBD2 (6 bases). The germline V and J ends were trimmed by 0 bases and 1 base, with 13 bases remaining between them. Germline V gives CDR1 MNHEY, CDR2 SMNVEV (reference sequence). The CDR3 contains 16 residues. CDR3 DNA: TGTGCCAGCAGTTTATCGTGGACTACCGTATCCTACGAGCAGTACTTC. It is translated as CASSLSWTTVSYEQYF.

V usage is TRBV11-2 and J usage is TRBJ1-1; D may be TRBD1 (5 bases). Germline V CDR1 and CDR2: SGHAT, FQNNGV. This CDR3 is built from 16 residues. V dropped 1 base and J dropped 4 bases, with 16 bases sitting between them. The CDR3 DNA reads TGTGCCAGCAGCTTAGGGTCCTCTGGGCAGGGCACTGAAGCTTTCTTT. Protein sequence: CASSLGSSGQGTEAFF.

The V and J genes are TRBV9 and TRBJ2-1; D uncertain. Per germline, CDR1 SGDLS and CDR2 YYNGEE. Trimming shortened V by 4 bases and J by 2 bases, and 7 bases separated the two germline ends. This CDR3 contains 13 residues. For the CDR3, the DNA is TGTGCCAGCAGCACGCTTACCTACAATGAGCAGTTCTTC. This sequence encodes CASSTLTYNEQFF.

The chain joins TRBV7-2 to TRBJ2-1, with D maybe TRBD2 (6 bases). Germline-derived CDR1 and CDR2 are SGHTA and FQGNSA. V lost 2 bases to trimming and J lost 2 bases, with 19 bases between them. The CDR3 covers 18 residues. The CDR3 loop is CASSLSAASVRPYNEQFF. CDR3 sequence (DNA): TGTGCCAGCAGCTTAAGTGCGGCTAGCGTCCGTCCCTACAATGAGCAGTTCTTC.

This clone is labeled as large. The gene calls are TRBV28 and TRBJ2-4, with a possible D match to TRBD1 (5 bases). Deletions cut 1 base from V and 1 base from J, with 14 bases between. The CDR3 is made up of 17 amino acids. CDR1 MDHEN and CDR2 SYDVKM come from the germline V gene. CDR3 region: CASSLLWQGEAKNIQYF. The CDR3 bases are TGTGCCAGCAGTTTATTATGGCAGGGTGAGGCCAAAAACATTCAGTACTTC.

The chain employs TRBV11-2 and TRBJ2-7; D call uncertain. Germline loops: CDR1 SGHAT, CDR2 FQNNGV. The V end lost 0 bases, the J end lost 5 bases, and 8 bases lay between the germline ends. This CDR3 is built from 13 residues. DNA of the CDR3: TGTGCCAGCAGCTTAGAGCCCACCCACGAGCAGTACTTC. Encoded protein: CASSLEPTHEQYF.

The chain recombines TRBV18 with TRBJ1-5, with D perhaps matching TRBD1 (5 bases). Germline V gives CDR1 KGHSH, CDR2 LQKENI. Trimming stripped 1 base from V and 8 bases from J, with 12 bases between. This CDR3 contains 14 residues. The CDR3 DNA follows: TGTGCCAGCTCACCACAGGAGGGGCTAGAGCCCCAGCATTTT. This encodes CASSPQEGLEPQHF. Complete variable domain (other parts from reference TRBV18 and TRBJ1-5): NAGVMQNPRHLVRRRGQEARLRCSPMKGHSHVYWYRQLPEEGLKFMVYLQKENIIDESGMPKERFSAEFPKEGPSILRIQQVVRGDSAAYFCASSPQEGLEPQHFGDGTRLSIL.

The chain links TRBV29-1 to TRBJ2-7; 14 positions match TRBD2. The CDR3 totals 18 residues. The V and J ends lost 1 base and 0 bases, in that order; junction bases with no gene match: 8. CDR1 SQVTM and CDR2 ANQGSEA come from the germline V gene. The CDR3 reads CSVEAGTSGSASSYEQYF. DNA for the CDR3: TGCAGCGTTGAAGCTGGGACTAGCGGGAGTGCGAGCTCCTACGAGCAGTACTTC.

The chain uses TRBV4-3 and TRBJ2-3; TRBD2 aligns across 7 bases. V shed 0 bases and J 1 base; nucleotides not matched to a gene: 7. CDR1 is LGHNA and CDR2 is YSLEER in the germline V gene. The CDR3 is made up of 17 amino acids. DNA for the CDR3: TGCGCCAGCAGCCAAGATGGTCCAGCGGGGCGCACAGATACGCAGTATTTT. This gives the protein CASSQDGPAGRTDTQYF.

The chain has TRBV28 and TRBJ2-1; D ambiguous. Germline assignment: CDR1 MDHEN and CDR2 SYDVKM. CDR3 size: 12 residues. Trimming cost V 5 bases and J 7 bases, with 9 bases left between them. The CDR3 loop reads CASSPPANEQFF. CDR3 in DNA: TGTGCCAGCAGTCCCCCAGCAAATGAGCAGTTCTTC.

This clone was seen more than once but under ten times. The CDR3, as DNA: TGTGCCAGTACTCCCGGGGGACATCCCTTACAAGAGACCCAGTACTTC. Protein product: CASTPGGHPLQETQYF. The gene calls are TRBV19 and TRBJ2-5; D possibly uses TRBD1 or TRBD2 (6 bases each). Trimming left V 7 bases short and J 2 bases short, with 20 bases between. Germline V gene sequence: CDR1 LNHDA, CDR2 SQIVND (reference sequence). This CDR3 is built from 16 residues.